The clone carrying this TCR beta chain was seen a handful of times. Germline CDR1 reads LNHDA; CDR2 reads SQIVND (reference sequence). V trimming: 4 bases; J trimming: 0 bases; junction bases outside the gene matches: 5. This CDR3 region has 15 residues. Method: immunoSEQ multiplex PCR; TCRdb's copy keeps in-frame clones and lacks some. The sample consists of under 200,000 clones, over 75% of them appearing once. These data originate in a study of blood T cell repertoires in COVID-19. Sequenced input: PBMCs or T cells enriched from blood (not recorded which). The origin of this receptor is a woman aged 50 to 60 who had recovered from COVID-19. The V gene is TRBV19, the J gene TRBJ1-1; 7 positions match TRBD1. The CDR3 DNA follows: TGTGCCAGTAGTAAGGGGACAGCACTGAACACTGAAGCTTTCTTT. Translated, it gives CASSKGTALNTEAFF.